The clone carrying this T cell receptor beta chain qualifies as medium-sized (0.01 to 0.1%). Antigen specificity is unknown. TCRdb ran MiXCR on the reads and lists one entry per CDR3 protein. The sample shows 4,000 or so distinct CDR3 sequences, about a sixth of them seen only once. The CDR3 is 14 residues long. Germline V gives CDR1 MNHEY, CDR2 SVGAGI. Trimming pared 2 bases from V and 4 bases from J, leaving 8 bases between. This sample is drawn from a study of liver allograft versus peripheral blood T cells. Study-wide context: Repertoires of T cell receptors in transplanted livers were compared with recipients' peripheral blood repertoires.

Regarding the study as a whole: Repertoires found inside liver allografts reportedly differed from T cell receptor repertoires in peripheral blood.

The chain carries TRBV6-5 and TRBJ2-2; no firm D call. The sequence was obtained from a human patient who had a liver transplant. The graft donor may be the source of some T cells. The CDR3 region has the DNA TGTGCCAGCAGTTACGACTCAGGCACCGGGGAGCTGTTTTTT. It is translated as CASSYDSGTGELFF.